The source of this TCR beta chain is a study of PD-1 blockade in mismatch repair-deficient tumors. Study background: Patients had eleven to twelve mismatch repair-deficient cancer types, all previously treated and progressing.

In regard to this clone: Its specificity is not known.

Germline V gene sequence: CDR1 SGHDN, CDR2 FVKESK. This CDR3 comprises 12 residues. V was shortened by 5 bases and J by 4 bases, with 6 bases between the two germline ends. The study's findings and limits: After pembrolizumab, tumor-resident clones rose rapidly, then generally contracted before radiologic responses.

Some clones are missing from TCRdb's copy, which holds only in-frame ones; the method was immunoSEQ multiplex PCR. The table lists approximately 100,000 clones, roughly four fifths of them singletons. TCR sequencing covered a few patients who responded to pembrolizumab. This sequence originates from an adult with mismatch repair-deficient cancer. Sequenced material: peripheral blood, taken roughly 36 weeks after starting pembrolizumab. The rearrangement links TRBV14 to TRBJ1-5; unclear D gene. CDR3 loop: CASSEGNQPQHF. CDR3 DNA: TGTGCCAGCAGCGAAGGGAATCAGCCCCAGCATTTT.